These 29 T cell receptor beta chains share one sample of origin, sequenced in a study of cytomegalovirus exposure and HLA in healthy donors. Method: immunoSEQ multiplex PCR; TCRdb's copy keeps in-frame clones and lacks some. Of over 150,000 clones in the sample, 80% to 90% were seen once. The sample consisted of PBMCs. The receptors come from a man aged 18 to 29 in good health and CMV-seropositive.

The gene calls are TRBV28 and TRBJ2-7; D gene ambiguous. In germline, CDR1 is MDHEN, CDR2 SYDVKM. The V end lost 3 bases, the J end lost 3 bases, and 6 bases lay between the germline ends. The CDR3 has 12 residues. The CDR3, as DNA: TGTGCCAGCAGTTTCGCAGTCTACGAGCAGTACTTC. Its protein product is CASSFAVYEQYF.

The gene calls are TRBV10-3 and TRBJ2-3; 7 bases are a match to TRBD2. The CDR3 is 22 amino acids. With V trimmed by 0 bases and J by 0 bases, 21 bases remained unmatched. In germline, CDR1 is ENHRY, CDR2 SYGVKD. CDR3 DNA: TGTGCCATCAGTGAGTCGGGATTTATTGGGGTGGGAGGGCCATCTAGCACAGATACGCAGTATTTT. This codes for CAISESGFIGVGGPSSTDTQYF.

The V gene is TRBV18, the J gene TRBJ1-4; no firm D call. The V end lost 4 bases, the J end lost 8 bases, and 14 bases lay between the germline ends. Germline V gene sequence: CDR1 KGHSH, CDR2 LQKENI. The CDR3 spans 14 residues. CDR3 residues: CASSRGIVEEKLFF. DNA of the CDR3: TGTGCCAGCTCACGCGGAATCGTCGAAGAAAAACTGTTTTTT.

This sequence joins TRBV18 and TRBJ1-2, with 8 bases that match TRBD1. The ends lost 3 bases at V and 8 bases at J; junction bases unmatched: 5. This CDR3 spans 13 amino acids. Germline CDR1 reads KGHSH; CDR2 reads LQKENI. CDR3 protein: CASSPGTGLGYTF. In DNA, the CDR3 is TGTGCCAGCTCACCCGGGACAGGCCTCGGCTACACCTTC.

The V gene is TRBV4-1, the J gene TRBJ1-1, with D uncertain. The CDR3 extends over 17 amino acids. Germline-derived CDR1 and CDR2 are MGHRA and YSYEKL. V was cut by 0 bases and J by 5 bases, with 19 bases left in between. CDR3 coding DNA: TGCGCCAGCAGCCAAGATGGAAAGGACTTTGAATATACTGAAGCTTTCTTT. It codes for CASSQDGKDFEYTEAFF.

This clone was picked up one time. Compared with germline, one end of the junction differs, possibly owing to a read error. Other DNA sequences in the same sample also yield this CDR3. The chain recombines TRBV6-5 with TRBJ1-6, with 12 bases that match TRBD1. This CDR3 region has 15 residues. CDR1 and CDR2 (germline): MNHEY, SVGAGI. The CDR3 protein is CASSGTGGKNSPLHF. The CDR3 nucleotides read TGTGCCAGCAGCGGGACAGGGGGCAAGAATTCACCTCTCCACTTT.

CDR3 coding DNA: TGTGCCAGCTCACCACCGAGCCGCATGAACACTGAAGCTTTCTTT. This sequence encodes CASSPPSRMNTEAFF. This sequence joins TRBV18 and TRBJ1-1; D gene ambiguous. Germline loops: CDR1 KGHSH, CDR2 LQKENI. This CDR3 is 15 amino acids long. The ends were cut back, 0 bases at V and 0 bases at J, with 8 bases in the middle.

The CDR3 region has the DNA TGCGCCAGCAGCTCACGGACAGGGCTTAATGAAAAACTGTTTTTT. This gives the protein CASSSRTGLNEKLFF. The rearrangement joins TRBV5-1 to TRBJ1-4; the match to TRBD1 covers 8 bases. Germline assignment: CDR1 SGHRS and CDR2 YFSETQ. The CDR3 contains 15 residues. V shed 3 bases, J shed 4 bases, and the junction held 5 bases outside the gene matches.

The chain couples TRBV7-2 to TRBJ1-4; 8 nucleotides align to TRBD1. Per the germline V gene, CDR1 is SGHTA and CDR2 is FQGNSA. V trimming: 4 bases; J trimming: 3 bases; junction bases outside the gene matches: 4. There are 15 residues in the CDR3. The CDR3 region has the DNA TGTGCCAGCAGCTGGCCGGGACAGGCTAATGAAAAACTGTTTTTT. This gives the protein CASSWPGQANEKLFF.

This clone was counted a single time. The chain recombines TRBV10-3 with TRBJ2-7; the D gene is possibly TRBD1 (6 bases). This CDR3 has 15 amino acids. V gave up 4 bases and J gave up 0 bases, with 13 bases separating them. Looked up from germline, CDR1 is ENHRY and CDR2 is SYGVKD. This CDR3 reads CAISGRDKSSYEQYF. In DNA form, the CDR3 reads TGTGCCATCAGTGGCCGGGACAAGAGCTCCTACGAGCAGTACTTC.

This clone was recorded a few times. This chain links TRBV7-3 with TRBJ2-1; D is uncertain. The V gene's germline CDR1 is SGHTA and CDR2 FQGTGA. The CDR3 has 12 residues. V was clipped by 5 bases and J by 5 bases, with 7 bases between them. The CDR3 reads CASSLEDNEQFF. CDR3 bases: TGTGCCAGCAGCCTAGAGGACAATGAGCAGTTCTTC.

As DNA, the CDR3 is TGTGCCAGCAGTTACTTGGAGAGGGCTTACGAGCAGTACTTC. It yields the protein CASSYLERAYEQYF. This sequence joins TRBV6-6 and TRBJ2-7, with a weak D call TRBD2 (5 bases). CDR1 MNHNY and CDR2 SVGAGI come from the germline V gene (reference sequence). V was clipped by 1 base and J by 4 bases, with 11 bases between them. The CDR3 extends over 14 amino acids.

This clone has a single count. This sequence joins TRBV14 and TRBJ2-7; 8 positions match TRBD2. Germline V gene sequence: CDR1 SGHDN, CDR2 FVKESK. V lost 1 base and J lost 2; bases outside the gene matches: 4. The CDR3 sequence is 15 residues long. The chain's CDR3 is CASSQGPGGAYEQYF. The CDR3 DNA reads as TGTGCCAGCAGCCAAGGACCGGGAGGGGCCTACGAGCAGTACTTC.

The DNA of the CDR3 is TGTGCCAGCAGCGTAGAGAGCGAAACTGAAGCTTTCTTT. It is translated as CASSVESETEAFF. This chain joins TRBV9 and TRBJ1-1; D not resolved. With 0 bases removed from V and 5 bases from J, the gap between germline ends came to 8 bases. There are 13 residues in the CDR3. CDR1 is SGDLS, CDR2 YYNGEE, per germline.

The CDR3 nucleotides are TGTGCCAGCAGCTTATCCCCTAGCGGGAGGACTCCAGATACGCAGTATTTT. This codes for CASSLSPSGRTPDTQYF. The chain joins TRBV7-6 to TRBJ2-3; 11 bases line up with TRBD2. Per germline, CDR1 SGHVS and CDR2 FNYEAQ. CDR3 size: 17 residues. V was pared by 2 bases and J by 4 bases, with 8 bases of the junction left unmatched.

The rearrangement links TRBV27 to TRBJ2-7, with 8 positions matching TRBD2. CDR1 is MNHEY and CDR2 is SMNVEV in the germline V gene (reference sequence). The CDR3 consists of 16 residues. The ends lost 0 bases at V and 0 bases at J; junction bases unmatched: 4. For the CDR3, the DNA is TGTGCCAGCAGTTTATCAGCGGGGGCCAGCTCCTACGAGCAGTACTTC. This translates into CASSLSAGASSYEQYF.

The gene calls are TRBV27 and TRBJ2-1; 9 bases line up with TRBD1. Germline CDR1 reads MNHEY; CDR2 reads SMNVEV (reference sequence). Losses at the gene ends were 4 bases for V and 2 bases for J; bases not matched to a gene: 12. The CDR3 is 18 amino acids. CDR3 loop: CASSYTHRQGGPYNEQFF. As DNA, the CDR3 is TGTGCCAGCAGTTATACTCATCGACAGGGGGGCCCCTACAATGAGCAGTTCTTC.

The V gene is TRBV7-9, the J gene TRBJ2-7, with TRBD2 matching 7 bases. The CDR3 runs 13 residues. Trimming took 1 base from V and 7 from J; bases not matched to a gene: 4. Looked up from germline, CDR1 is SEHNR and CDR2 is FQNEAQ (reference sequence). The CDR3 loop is CASSLEGGREQYF. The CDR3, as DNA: TGTGCCAGCAGCTTAGAGGGAGGGCGGGAGCAGTACTTC.

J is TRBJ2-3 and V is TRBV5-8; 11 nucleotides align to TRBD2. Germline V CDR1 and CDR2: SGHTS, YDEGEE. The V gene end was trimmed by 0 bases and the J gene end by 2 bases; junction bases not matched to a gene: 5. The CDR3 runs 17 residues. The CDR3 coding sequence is TGTGCCAGCAGCTTGGCCGGGACTAGCGGCACCACAGATACGCAGTATTTT. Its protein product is CASSLAGTSGTTDTQYF.

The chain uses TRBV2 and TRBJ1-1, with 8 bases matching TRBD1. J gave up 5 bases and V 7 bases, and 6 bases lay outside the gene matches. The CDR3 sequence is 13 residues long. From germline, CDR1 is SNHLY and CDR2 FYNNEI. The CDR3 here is CASIWTGSTEAFF. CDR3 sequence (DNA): TGTGCCAGCATCTGGACAGGGTCGACTGAAGCTTTCTTT.

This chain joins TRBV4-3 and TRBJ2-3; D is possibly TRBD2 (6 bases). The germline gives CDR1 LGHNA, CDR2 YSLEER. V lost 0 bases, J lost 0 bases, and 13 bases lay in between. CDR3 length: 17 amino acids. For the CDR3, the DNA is TGCGCCAGCAGCCAAGATGAAGTAGCGGCTAGCACAGATACGCAGTATTTT. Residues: CASSQDEVAASTDTQYF.

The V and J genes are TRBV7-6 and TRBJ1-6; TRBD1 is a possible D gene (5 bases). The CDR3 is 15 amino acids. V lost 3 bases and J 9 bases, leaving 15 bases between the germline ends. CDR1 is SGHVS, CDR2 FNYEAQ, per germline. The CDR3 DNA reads TGTGCCAGCAGCTTTGGGGCCGAACGAATTTCACCCCTCCACTTT. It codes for CASSFGAERISPLHF.

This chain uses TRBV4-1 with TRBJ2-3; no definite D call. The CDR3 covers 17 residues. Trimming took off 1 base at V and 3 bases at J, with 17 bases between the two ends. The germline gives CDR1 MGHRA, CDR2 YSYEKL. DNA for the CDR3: TGCGCCAGCAGCCAAGTGGGTAAGGAGCTCGGGACAGATACGCAGTATTTT. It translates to CASSQVGKELGTDTQYF.

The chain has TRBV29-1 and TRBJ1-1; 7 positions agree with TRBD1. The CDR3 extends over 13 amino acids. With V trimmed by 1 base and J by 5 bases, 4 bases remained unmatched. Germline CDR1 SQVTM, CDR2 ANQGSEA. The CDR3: CSVEARGRTEAFF. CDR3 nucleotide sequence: TGCAGCGTTGAAGCCAGGGGGAGGACTGAAGCTTTCTTT.

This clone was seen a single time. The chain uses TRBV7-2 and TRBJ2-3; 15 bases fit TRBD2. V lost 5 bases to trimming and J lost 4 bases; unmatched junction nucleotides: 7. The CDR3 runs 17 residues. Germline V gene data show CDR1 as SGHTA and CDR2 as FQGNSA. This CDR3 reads CASSPPGLAGGADTQYF. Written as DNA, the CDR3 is TGTGCCAGCAGCCCACCGGGACTAGCGGGAGGTGCAGATACGCAGTATTTT.

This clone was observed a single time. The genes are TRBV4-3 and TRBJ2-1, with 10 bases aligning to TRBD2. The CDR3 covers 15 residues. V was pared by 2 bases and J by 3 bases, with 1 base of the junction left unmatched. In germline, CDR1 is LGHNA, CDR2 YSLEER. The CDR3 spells CASSQRTSGYNEQFF. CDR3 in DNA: TGCGCCAGCAGCCAAAGGACTAGCGGCTACAATGAGCAGTTCTTC.

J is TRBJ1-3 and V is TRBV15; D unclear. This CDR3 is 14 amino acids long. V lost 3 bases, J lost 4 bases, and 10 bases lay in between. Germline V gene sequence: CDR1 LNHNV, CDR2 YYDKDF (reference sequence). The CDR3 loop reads CATSSWEPGNTIYF. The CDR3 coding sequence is TGTGCCACCAGCAGCTGGGAGCCAGGAAACACCATATATTTT.

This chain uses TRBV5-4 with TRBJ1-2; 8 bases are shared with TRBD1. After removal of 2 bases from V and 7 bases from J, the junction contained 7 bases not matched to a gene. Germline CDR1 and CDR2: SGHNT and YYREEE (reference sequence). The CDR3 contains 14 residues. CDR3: CASSFQDRESGYTF. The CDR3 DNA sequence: TGTGCCAGCAGCTTCCAGGACAGGGAGAGTGGCTACACCTTC.

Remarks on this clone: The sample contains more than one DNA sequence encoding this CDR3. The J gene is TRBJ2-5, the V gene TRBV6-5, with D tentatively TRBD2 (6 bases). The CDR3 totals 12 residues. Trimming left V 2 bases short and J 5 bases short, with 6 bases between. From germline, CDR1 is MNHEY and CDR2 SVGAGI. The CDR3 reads CASSYGGETQYF. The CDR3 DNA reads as TGTGCCAGCAGTTACGGGGGGGAGACCCAGTACTTC.